The clone carrying this T cell receptor beta chain was seen a handful of times. Antigen specificity is unknown. This sample's time point: pre-treatment baseline. Samples come from before therapy and from week 3 after the first blockade cycle. These data belong to a study of blood T cell dynamics during melanoma immunotherapy. Study-wide points: At W3, later disease-control patients showed bifurcated PBMC repertoire changes, unlike progressors. The study could not tell melanoma-specific clones from general immune activation.

DNA loading was fixed at 350 ng for all bulk PBMC samples. Clones were read by immunoSEQ multiplex PCR, and TCRdb kept only the in-frame ones, dropping some. The data contain 15,000 to 20,000 clones, approximately 90% of them singletons. Trimming took 7 bases from V and 13 from J, leaving 23 bases between them. From germline, CDR1 is LNHDA and CDR2 SQIVND (reference sequence). The CDR3 sequence is 15 residues long. The chain couples TRBV19 to TRBJ1-6, with D possibly being TRBD1 (6 bases). Sequencing used blood, obtained from a patient treated with checkpoint blockade. This clonotype was obtained from a human donor with melanoma. CDR3 protein: CASNHPRGQLSPLHF. CDR3 nucleotides: TGTGCCAGTAACCATCCGAGAGGACAGTTGAGTCCCCTCCACTTT.